Listed below are T cell receptor beta chains from one sample, sequenced in a study of CD8 T cells in Susac syndrome. Each CDR3 protein gets one entry after TCRdb re-called the immunoSEQ multiplex PCR reads with MiXCR. The sample contains approximately 200,000 distinct CDR3 sequences, around nine tenths of which appear only once. Sequenced: CD8+ T cells from PBMCs. These receptors all come from a human donor with multiple sclerosis. Each CDR3 is given with its conserved first and last residue. A D gene is named only where the DNA matches it firmly. Some rows mark clone size as missing; the rest say once, few, many or name a class of expanded clone.

d_gene,v_gene,j_gene,abundance,CDR3aa,CDR3nt
TRBD2,TRBV18,TRBJ2-7,.,CASSQDGGLASYEQYF,TGTGCCAGCTCACAGGACGGTGGACTAGCGAGCTACGAGCAGTACTTC
.,TRBV12-3/TRBV12-4,TRBJ1-4,once,CASSSTGREKLFF,TGTGCCAGCAGTTCCACGGGGCGCGAGAAACTGTTTTTT
TRBD2,TRBV27,TRBJ2-7,.,CASSLGGSRSYEQYF,TGTGCCAGCAGTTTGGGGGGGTCCCGCTCTTACGAGCAGTACTTC
.,TRBV10-3,TRBJ2-5,.,CAISESAGSQETQYF,TGTGCCATCAGTGAGTCTGCCGGGTCTCAAGAGACCCAGTACTTC
.,TRBV27,TRBJ2-2,few,CASSFGDTGELFF,TGTGCCAGCAGTTTTGGCGACACCGGGGAGCTGTTTTTT
.,TRBV2,TRBJ1-1,.,CASSEDSNRVEAFF,TGTGCCAGCAGTGAAGATAGTAACAGGGTTGAAGCTTTCTTT
TRBD2,TRBV5-1,TRBJ2-1,.,CASSLWTSGDTYNEQFF,TGCGCCAGCAGCTTATGGACTAGCGGAGATACCTACAATGAGCAGTTCTTC
.,TRBV10-3,TRBJ2-1,.,CAISDTVEPGEQFF,TGTGCCATCAGTGACACAGTTGAGCCAGGGGAGCAGTTCTTC
TRBD1,TRBV9,TRBJ1-1,.,CASSPGQDMNTEAFF,TGTGCCAGCAGCCCCGGACAGGACATGAACACTGAAGCTTTCTTT
.,TRBV20-1,TRBJ1-1,.,CSARFRGNTEAFF,TGCAGTGCTAGATTCAGGGGGAACACTGAAGCTTTCTTT
.,TRBV11-2,TRBJ1-2,once,CASSLRSGGYTF,TGTGCCAGCAGCCTTCGATCGGGGGGCTACACCTTC
.,TRBV11-2,TRBJ2-7,.,CASSLAPRGEQYF,TGTGCCAGCAGCTTAGCCCCTCGCGGGGAGCAGTACTTC
.,TRBV9,TRBJ2-7,.,CASGTGSYEQYF,TGTGCCAGTGGGACGGGCTCCTACGAGCAGTACTTC
.,TRBV9,TRBJ2-5,.,CASSEGTGGTQYF,TGTGCCAGCAGCGAAGGGACCGGCGGGACCCAGTACTTC
.,TRBV24-1,TRBJ2-5,.,CATSSGLSPHTQYF,TGTGCCACCAGCTCTGGACTTTCCCCTCACACCCAGTACTTC
.,TRBV5-6,TRBJ2-3,.,CASSDFWARVGDTQYF,TGTGCCAGCAGCGATTTTTGGGCTCGCGTCGGAGATACGCAGTATTTT
.,TRBV10-3,TRBJ1-5,.,CAISELGGNQPQHF,TGTGCCATCAGTGAGCTGGGGGGTAATCAGCCCCAGCATTTT
TRBD1,TRBV6-1,TRBJ2-2,.,CASYPYAGKDRGAGELFF,TGTGCCAGCTATCCGTACGCCGGAAAAGACAGGGGCGCCGGGGAGCTGTTTTTT
.,TRBV30,TRBJ1-5,.,CAWRGLGNQPQHF,TGTGCCTGGAGGGGCTTGGGGAATCAGCCCCAGCATTTT
TRBD2,TRBV4-3,TRBJ2-7,.,CASSQDFGTRGSEQYF,TGCGCCAGCAGCCAAGATTTCGGGACTAGGGGCAGCGAGCAGTACTTC
.,TRBV6-1,TRBJ2-4,few,CASGGLAKNIQYF,TGTGCCAGCGGGGGACTAGCCAAAAACATTCAGTACTTC
TRBD1,TRBV6-5,TRBJ2-1,.,CASSPGDSSYNEQFF,TGTGCCAGCAGCCCCGGGGACAGCTCCTACAATGAGCAGTTCTTC
TRBD1,TRBV5-4,TRBJ2-7,.,CASSLGQGFAEQYF,TGTGCCAGCAGCCTAGGACAGGGGTTCGCCGAGCAGTACTTC
.,TRBV15,TRBJ1-5,.,CATSMGRGSNQPQHF,TGTGCCACCAGCATGGGAAGGGGGTCCAATCAGCCCCAGCATTTT
.,TRBV19,TRBJ1-2,.,CASRTLKANYGYTF,TGTGCCAGTCGGACACTAAAAGCTAACTATGGCTACACCTTC
TRBD1,TRBV5-6,TRBJ2-1,.,CASLGQPYNEQFF,TGTGCCAGCCTGGGACAGCCATACAATGAGCAGTTCTTC
.,TRBV20-1,TRBJ2-2,.,CSARALGGVTGELFF,TGCAGTGCTAGGGCGCTAGGGGGGGTCACCGGGGAGCTGTTTTTT
TRBD2,TRBV3-1,TRBJ2-5,.,CASSQDPGGLAGEETQYF,TGTGCCAGCAGCCAAGATCCCGGGGGACTAGCGGGAGAAGAGACCCAGTACTTC
TRBD2,TRBV19,TRBJ2-1,.,CASSIDLSGSSYNEQFF,TGTGCCAGTAGTATAGATCTTAGCGGGAGCTCCTACAATGAGCAGTTCTTC
.,TRBV7-3,TRBJ2-3,.,CASSLIPGGEVGTDTQYF,TGTGCCAGCAGCTTAATCCCAGGGGGGGAAGTCGGCACAGATACGCAGTATTTT
TRBD2,TRBV4-3,TRBJ2-1,.,CASSTHFQGVAGVGNEQFF,TGCGCCAGCAGCACCCACTTCCAGGGAGTAGCGGGAGTAGGCAATGAGCAGTTCTTC